The entry below describes one T cell receptor (beta chain). The germline V gene encodes CDR1 SGHRS and CDR2 YFSETQ. Trimming cost V 2 bases and J 8 bases, with 17 bases left between them. This CDR3 has 15 residues. This table comes from immunoSEQ multiplex PCR, and its TCRdb copy is limited to in-frame clones, with some not included. The data show hundreds of thousands of clones, 78% seen once. The data belong to a study of shared T cell receptors in the human thymus. These data were likewise used in another study, on human thymus T cells. That work states: The donor group consisted of healthy Finnish infants who were having corrective surgery for congenital heart defects. In corrective heart surgery, resections were taken, and these provided the thymus tissue. Seemingly biased V and J gene usage marked thymic and blood repertoires.

The sequenced sample was thymocytes. This receptor was identified in a boy under three years old with a congenital heart defect. The chain is built from TRBV5-1 and TRBJ2-1, with D maybe TRBD2 (6 bases). CDR3 in DNA: TGCGCCAGCAGCTTCCCTTCGGAGGGATGCTATGAGCAGTTCTTC. Its protein is CASSFPSEGCYEQFF.